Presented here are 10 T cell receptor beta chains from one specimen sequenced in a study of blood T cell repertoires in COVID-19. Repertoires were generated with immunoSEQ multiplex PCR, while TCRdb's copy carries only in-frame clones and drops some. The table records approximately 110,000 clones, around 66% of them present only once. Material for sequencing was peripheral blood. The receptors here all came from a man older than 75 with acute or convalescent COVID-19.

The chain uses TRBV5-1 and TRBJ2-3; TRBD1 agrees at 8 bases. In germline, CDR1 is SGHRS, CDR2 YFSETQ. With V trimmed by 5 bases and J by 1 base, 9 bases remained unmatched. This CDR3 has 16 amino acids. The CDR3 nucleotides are TGCGCCAGCAGTGGCAGGGGGCGACCCGGCACAGATACGCAGTATTTT. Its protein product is CASSGRGRPGTDTQYF.

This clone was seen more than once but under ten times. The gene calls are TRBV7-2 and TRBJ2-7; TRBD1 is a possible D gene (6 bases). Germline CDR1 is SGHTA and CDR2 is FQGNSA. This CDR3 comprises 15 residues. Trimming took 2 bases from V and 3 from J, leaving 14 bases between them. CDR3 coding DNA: TGTGCCAGCAGCTTAAGAGTGGGACAAGACTACGAGCAGTACTTC. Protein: CASSLRVGQDYEQYF.

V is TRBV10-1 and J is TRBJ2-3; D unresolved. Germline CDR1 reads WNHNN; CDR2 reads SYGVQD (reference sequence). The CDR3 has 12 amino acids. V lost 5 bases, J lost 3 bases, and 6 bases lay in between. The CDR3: CASSPSTDTQYF. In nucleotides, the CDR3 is TGCGCCAGCAGTCCTAGTACAGATACGCAGTATTTT.

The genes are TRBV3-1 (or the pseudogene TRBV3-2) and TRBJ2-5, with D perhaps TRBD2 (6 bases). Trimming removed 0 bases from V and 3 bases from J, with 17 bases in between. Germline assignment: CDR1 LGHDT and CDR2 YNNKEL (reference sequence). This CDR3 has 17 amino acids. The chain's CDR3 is CASSQDREREGKETQYF. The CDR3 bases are TGTGCCAGCAGCCAAGATCGGGAGAGAGAAGGGAAAGAGACCCAGTACTTC.

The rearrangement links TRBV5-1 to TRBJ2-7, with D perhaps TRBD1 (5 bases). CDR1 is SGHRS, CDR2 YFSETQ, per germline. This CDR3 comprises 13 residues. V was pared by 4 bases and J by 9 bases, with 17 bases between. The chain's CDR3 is CASSHGSDQGQYF. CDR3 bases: TGCGCCAGCAGCCACGGGTCAGATCAGGGGCAGTACTTC.

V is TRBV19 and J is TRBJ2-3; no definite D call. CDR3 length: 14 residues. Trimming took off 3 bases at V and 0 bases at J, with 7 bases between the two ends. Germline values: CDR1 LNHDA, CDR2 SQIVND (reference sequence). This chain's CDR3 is CASSITTSTDTQYF. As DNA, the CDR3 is TGTGCCAGTAGTATTACTACGAGCACAGATACGCAGTATTTT.

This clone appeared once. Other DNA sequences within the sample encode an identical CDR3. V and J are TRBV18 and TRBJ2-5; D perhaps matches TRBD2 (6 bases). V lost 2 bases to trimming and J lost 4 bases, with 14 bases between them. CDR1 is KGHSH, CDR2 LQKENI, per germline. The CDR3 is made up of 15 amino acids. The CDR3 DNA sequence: TGTGCCAGCTCACCAGGCACAGGAGGGCGAGAGACCCAGTACTTC. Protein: CASSPGTGGRETQYF.

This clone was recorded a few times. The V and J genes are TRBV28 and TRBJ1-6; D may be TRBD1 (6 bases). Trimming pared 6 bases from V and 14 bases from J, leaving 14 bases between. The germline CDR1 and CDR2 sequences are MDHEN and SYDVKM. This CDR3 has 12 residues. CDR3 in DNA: TGTGCCAGCAGATCAGGGGACCTATCCCTCCACTTT. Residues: CASRSGDLSLHF.

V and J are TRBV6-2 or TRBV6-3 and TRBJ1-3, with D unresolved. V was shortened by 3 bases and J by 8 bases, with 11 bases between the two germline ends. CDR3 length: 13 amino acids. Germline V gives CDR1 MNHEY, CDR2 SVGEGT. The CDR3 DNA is TGTGCCAGCAGTTATTATCCGGGAGACACCATATATTTT. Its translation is CASSYYPGDTIYF.

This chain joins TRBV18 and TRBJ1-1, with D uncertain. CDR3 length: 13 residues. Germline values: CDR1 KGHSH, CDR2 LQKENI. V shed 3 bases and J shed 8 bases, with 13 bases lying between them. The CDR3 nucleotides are TGTGCCAGCTCACCCCTTGACATTAAGGAAGCTTTCTTT. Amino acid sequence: CASSPLDIKEAFF.